This TCR beta chain was sequenced for a study of blood T cell repertoires in COVID-19. Deletions cut 5 bases from V and 3 bases from J, with 14 bases between. Per the germline V gene, CDR1 is MNHEY and CDR2 is SVGAGI. The CDR3 totals 15 residues. Original processing notes: From reference gene primer amplification, estimates of nucleated cell counts were derived. Some clones are missing from TCRdb's copy, which holds only in-frame ones; the method was immunoSEQ multiplex PCR. V and J calls and clone size come straight from that table; D and trimming were deduced from the DNA. This table holds roughly 190,000 clones, about nine tenths found once.

The sequenced sample consisted of peripheral blood. The chain links TRBV6-5 to TRBJ1-5; no definite D call. The sequence derives from a man between 45 and 60 years old with acute or convalescent COVID-19. CDR3 DNA: TGTGCCAGCAGTCTGTCAACTTTGAACAATCAGCCCCAGCATTTT. Its protein is CASSLSTLNNQPQHF.